The clone carrying this T cell receptor (beta chain) has a count of ten or more. Its cognate antigen is unknown. This entry belongs to a study of molecular identifiers for immune sequencing clone quantification. Study summary: In replicates, the authors split RNA from roughly 20,000 or 100,000 naive CD8 cells five ways and sequenced four.

Via MiXCR, TCRdb re-called the PCR reads, giving one row per CDR3 protein. The sample contains about 300,000 distinct CDR3 sequences, over 20% of which appear only once. With 10%, 30% or 50% of RNA, roughly 17,000 to 1,000,000 naive CD8 T cells were sequenced. General study findings and limits: Highly expanded clone sizes could be underestimated by identical TCR molecules sharing a barcode. Effector cells kept over 97% of their molecules in clones above 20 RNA copies, while naive cells kept under 1% there.

Sequencing was done on a sample of naive CD8+ T cells from blood, with Jurkat cell RNA spiked in. Subset specified: FACS-sorted CD8+CD4-CCR7+CD45RA+ naive T cells. The clonotype originates from a human donor in good health. Some libraries in this study had Jurkat cell RNA spiked in.

This CDR3 is CASRVPGSDYEQYF. Here the CDR3 DNA reads TGTGCCAGCCGGGTTCCGGGTTCGGATTACGAGCAGTACTTC. The rearrangement joins TRBV7-9 to TRBJ2-7; D not certain. The germline V gene has CDR1 SEHNR and CDR2 FQNEAQ (reference sequence). Trimming pared 8 bases from V and 4 bases from J, leaving 18 bases between. This CDR3 region has 14 residues.